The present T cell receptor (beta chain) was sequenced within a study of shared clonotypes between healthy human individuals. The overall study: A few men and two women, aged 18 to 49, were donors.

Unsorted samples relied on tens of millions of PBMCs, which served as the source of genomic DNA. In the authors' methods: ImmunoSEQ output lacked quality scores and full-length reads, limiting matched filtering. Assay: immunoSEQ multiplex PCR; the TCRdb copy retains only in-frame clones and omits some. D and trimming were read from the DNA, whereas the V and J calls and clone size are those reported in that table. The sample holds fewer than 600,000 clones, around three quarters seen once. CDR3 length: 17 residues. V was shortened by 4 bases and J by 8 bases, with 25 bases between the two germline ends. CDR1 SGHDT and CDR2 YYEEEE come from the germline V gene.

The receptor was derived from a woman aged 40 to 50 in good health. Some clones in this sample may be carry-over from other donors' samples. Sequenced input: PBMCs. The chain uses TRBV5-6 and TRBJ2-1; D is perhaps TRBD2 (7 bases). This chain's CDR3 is CASSIVYGATGGDEQFF. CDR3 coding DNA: TGTGCCAGCAGCATTGTATACGGAGCGACGGGGGGCGATGAGCAGTTCTTC.